The entry below gives a single T cell receptor (beta chain) sequence along with its context. Its antigen is as yet unknown. The sample is drawn from a study of cytomegalovirus exposure and HLA in healthy donors. Points from the study as a whole: Across donors, most TCRs were seen rarely, yet some public ones were widespread.

PCR was performed using 60 Vbeta and 13 Jbeta primers. Clones were sequenced by immunoSEQ multiplex PCR, and TCRdb holds only the in-frame ones, with some missing. The data show roughly 130,000 clones, with roughly 82% seen just once and 11% held by the top ten. The CDR3 is made up of 13 amino acids. Trimming removed 8 bases from V and 0 bases from J, with 8 bases in between. From germline, CDR1 is LNHDA and CDR2 SQIVND (reference sequence). The clonotype comes from a male donor in good health and CMV-seropositive. This rearrangement joins TRBV19 to TRBJ1-3; a possible D gene is TRBD1 (6 bases). Specimen: PBMCs. CDR3 nucleotides: TGTGCCAGTCAGGGGAGCTCTGGAAACACCATATATTTT. As protein: CASQGSSGNTIYF. Full variable domain (outside the CDR3, taken from reference TRBV19 and TRBJ1-3): DGGITQSPKYLFRKEGQNVTLSCEQNLNHDAMYWYRQDPGQGLRLIYYSQIVNDFQKGDIAEGYSVSREKKESFPLTVTSAQKNPTAFYLCASQGSSGNTIYFGEGSWLTVV.